Listed here are 27 T cell receptor beta chains from one sample, sequenced in a study of beta chain features in type 1 diabetes. Findings of the study overall: Shortening that was moderate but significant affected the TCRB CDR3s of Type 1 diabetes patients in all four CD4+ subsets.

Expressed TCRB transcripts got sequenced, as all isolated RNA was reverse transcribed. The data were produced by immunoSEQ multiplex PCR, yet TCRdb's version contains in-frame clones alone and is incomplete. The sample shows approximately 260,000 clones, roughly 22% of them seen only once. Their target antigens are unknown. The sequencing input was naive CD4+ T cells from blood. These receptors were taken from a woman aged 40 to 50 with type 1 diabetes.

This clone has more than one count but fewer than ten. The chain links TRBV2 to TRBJ2-2; tentative D call: TRBD2 (6 bases). CDR1 is SNHLY, CDR2 FYNNEI, per germline. The CDR3 is 13 amino acids. Trimming left V 8 bases short and J 5 bases short, with 12 bases between. The CDR3 spells CASGGAVTGELFF. CDR3 sequence (DNA): TGTGCCAGCGGCGGGGCCGTTACCGGGGAGCTGTTTTTT. Filled out from reference TRBV2 and TRBJ2-2, the complete variable domain reads EPEVTQTPSHQVTQMGQEVILRCVPISNHLYFYWYRQILGQKVEFLVSFYNNEISEKSEIFDDQFSVERPDGSNFTLKIRSTKLEDSAMYFCASGGAVTGELFFGEGSRLTVL.

The chain recombines TRBV25-1 with TRBJ2-2, with D tentatively TRBD1 (5 bases). CDR1 is MGHDK and CDR2 is SYGVNS in the germline V gene. The length of the CDR3 is 17 residues. V lost 3 bases to trimming and J lost 0 bases, with 14 bases between them. In DNA, the CDR3 is TGTGCCAGCAGTGACGGAACAGGAACCGCGAACACCGGGGAGCTGTTTTTT. It yields the protein CASSDGTGTANTGELFF.

The table lists this clone with a few counts. The gene calls are TRBV7-9 and TRBJ2-5, with 7 bases lining up with TRBD1. The junction had 4 bases not matched to a gene; V was cut back by 6 bases and J by 3 bases. CDR1 is SEHNR and CDR2 is FQNEAQ in the germline V gene (reference sequence). The CDR3 sequence is 13 residues long. The CDR3 DNA is TGTGCCAGCAGATCCGGGACAGAAGAGACCCAGTACTTC. Translated: CASRSGTEETQYF.

This clone has only a few counts. The rearrangement uses TRBV15 and TRBJ1-5; D is possibly TRBD1 (5 bases). Germline loops: CDR1 LNHNV, CDR2 YYDKDF (reference sequence). CDR3 length equals 13 residues. Trimming pared 5 bases from V and 3 bases from J, leaving 8 bases between. CDR3 residues: CATSWTNNQPQHF. CDR3 nucleotides: TGTGCCACCAGCTGGACAAACAATCAGCCCCAGCATTTT.

The genes are TRBV6-5 and TRBJ2-2; TRBD1 matches at 10 bases. Germline lookup yields CDR1 MNHEY and CDR2 SVGAGI. CDR3 length equals 15 residues. Trimming at V came to 6 bases and at J to 4 bases, leaving 5 bases not matched to a gene. CDR3 region: CASRETGGATGELFF. The CDR3 DNA sequence: TGTGCCAGCAGAGAGACAGGGGGCGCCACCGGGGAGCTGTTTTTT.

V is TRBV29-1 and J is TRBJ1-1; 7 bases match TRBD1. V dropped 7 bases and J dropped 1; count of bases not matched to a gene: 6. The CDR3 is 13 residues long. Per germline, CDR1 SQVTM and CDR2 ANQGSEA. This CDR3 is CSGHRGENTEAFF. The CDR3 DNA reads TGCAGCGGACACAGGGGCGAGAACACTGAAGCTTTCTTT.

The V gene is TRBV10-3, the J gene TRBJ2-7, with TRBD1 as a possible D gene (6 bases). The V and J ends lost 4 bases and 3 bases respectively, with 13 bases between them. CDR1 and CDR2 from the germline V gene are ENHRY and SYGVKD. This CDR3 region has 14 residues. DNA for the CDR3: TGTGCCATCAGTGTGTCCCCACAGGGCTACGAGCAGTACTTC. This sequence encodes CAISVSPQGYEQYF.

The chain joins TRBV4-3 to TRBJ1-1; D is uncertain. The CDR3 totals 16 residues. Germline CDR1 LGHNA, CDR2 YSLEER. V was clipped by 2 bases and J by 1 base, with 14 bases between them. Here the CDR3 DNA reads TGCGCCAGCAGCCAAAGAGGATTGGAAACGAACACTGAAGCTTTCTTT. This sequence encodes CASSQRGLETNTEAFF.

The chain carries TRBV28 and TRBJ2-3; 7 bases match TRBD1. CDR1 and CDR2 from the germline V gene are MDHEN and SYDVKM. V dropped 4 bases and J dropped 4; count of bases not matched to a gene: 8. The CDR3 covers 15 residues. CDR3 sequence: CASSSGKGASDTQYF. The CDR3 coding sequence is TGTGCCAGCAGTTCGGGGAAGGGGGCGTCAGATACGCAGTATTTT.

In its sample, this clone was seen a few times. J is TRBJ2-1 and V is TRBV7-2; 8 nucleotides agree with TRBD1. The V gene's germline CDR1 is SGHTA and CDR2 FQGNSA. The CDR3 has 14 residues. J was trimmed by 0 bases and V by 5 bases; bases with no gene match: 0. The CDR3 nucleotides read TGTGCCAGCAGCGACAGGGGCTCCTACAATGAGCAGTTCTTC. Protein product: CASSDRGSYNEQFF.

The chain employs TRBV18 and TRBJ1-2, with D unclear. The germline gives CDR1 KGHSH, CDR2 LQKENI. The CDR3 covers 13 residues. The V and J ends lost 3 bases and 7 bases respectively, with 12 bases between them. The CDR3 here is CASSPRQEGGYTF. Here the CDR3 DNA reads TGTGCCAGCTCACCCCGGCAGGAGGGTGGCTACACCTTC.

V is TRBV28 and J is TRBJ2-7; perhaps TRBD1 as D (6 bases). CDR1 is MDHEN, CDR2 SYDVKM, per germline. The V and J ends lost 7 bases and 3 bases respectively, with 16 bases between them. This CDR3 is built from 14 residues. DNA for the CDR3: TGTGCCAGCATCCCGGACAGTCGGGGCTACGAGCAGTACTTC. Protein product: CASIPDSRGYEQYF.

V gene TRBV10-3 combines with J gene TRBJ2-5; D remains unclear. This CDR3 spans 13 amino acids. In germline, CDR1 is ENHRY, CDR2 SYGVKD. The V gene lost 10 bases and the J gene lost 6 bases, with 18 bases spanning the gap. CDR3 in amino acids: CATTPGRDKTQYF. In nucleotides, the CDR3 is TGTGCCACCACCCCAGGAAGAGATAAGACCCAGTACTTC.

V gene TRBV5-1 combines with J gene TRBJ2-1, with D possibly being TRBD2 (6 bases). V shed 1 base and J shed 8 bases, with 13 bases lying between them. The germline V gene encodes CDR1 SGHRS and CDR2 YFSETQ. This CDR3 spans 14 amino acids. The CDR3 loop is CASSLSVGGDEQFF. Written as DNA, the CDR3 is TGCGCCAGCAGCTTGTCAGTCGGAGGGGATGAGCAGTTCTTC.

The table lists this clone with a few counts. This rearrangement joins TRBV11-2 to TRBJ2-5, with 11 bases aligning to TRBD2. This CDR3 is 17 amino acids long. Germline assignment: CDR1 SGHAT and CDR2 FQNNGV. Trimming at V came to 0 bases and at J to 5 bases, leaving 8 bases not matched to a gene. The CDR3 is CASSLDGSPSGGETQYF. In nucleotides, the CDR3 is TGTGCCAGCAGCTTAGATGGCTCTCCTAGCGGGGGGGAGACCCAGTACTTC.

This clone was found a few times. The rearrangement joins TRBV29-1 to TRBJ1-2, with D maybe TRBD1 (6 bases). The CDR3 runs 14 residues. CDR1 is SQVTM, CDR2 ANQGSEA, per germline. V gave up 5 bases and J gave up 3 bases, with 16 bases separating them. The CDR3 reads CSVNRVWFDYGYTF. Written as DNA, the CDR3 is TGCAGCGTTAACAGGGTTTGGTTCGACTATGGCTACACCTTC.

The V call is TRBV5-1, the J call TRBJ1-1; 7 bases are shared with TRBD1. Trimming cost V 4 bases and J 2 bases; bases outside gene matches: 5. The CDR3 sequence is 14 residues long. CDR1 is SGHRS and CDR2 is YFSETQ in the germline V gene. The CDR3 is CASSTDRVNTEAFF. The DNA of the CDR3 is TGCGCCAGCAGCACCGACAGGGTAAACACTGAAGCTTTCTTT.

This clone was picked up a small number of times. This rearrangement joins TRBV6-6 to TRBJ1-6; 10 bases are a match to TRBD1. V trimming: 8 bases; J trimming: 7 bases; junction bases outside the gene matches: 5. This CDR3 spans 14 amino acids. Germline V gene sequence: CDR1 MNHNY, CDR2 SVGAGI (reference sequence). For the CDR3, the DNA is TGTGCCAGCCGAGGGACAGGGGACAATTCACCCCTCCACTTT. As protein: CASRGTGDNSPLHF.

This clone was counted a few times. The chain employs TRBV6-5 and TRBJ1-1, with a weak D call TRBD1 (6 bases). The length of the CDR3 is 16 residues. Germline loops: CDR1 MNHEY, CDR2 SVGAGI. With 0 bases removed from V and 5 bases from J, the gap between germline ends came to 16 bases. The CDR3 reads CASSYSAGVGLTEAFF. The CDR3 DNA follows: TGTGCCAGCAGTTACTCGGCAGGGGTGGGTTTAACTGAAGCTTTCTTT.

This clone came up a few times. The rearrangement uses TRBV15 and TRBJ1-2; TRBD1 might be the D (5 bases). The germline CDR1 and CDR2 sequences are LNHNV and YYDKDF (reference sequence). Trimming took 0 bases from V and 2 from J, leaving 7 bases between them. CDR3 length: 14 amino acids. Here the CDR3 DNA reads TGTGCCACCAGCAGAGAGCGGGGGAACTATGGCTACACCTTC. Translation gives CATSRERGNYGYTF.

This clone was seen a handful of times. The chain links TRBV23-1 to TRBJ2-7; TRBD1 aligns across 9 bases. TRBV23-1 qualifies as an ORF whose function is uncertain. The CDR3 runs to 16 residues. The trim removed 0 bases at V and 4 bases at J, leaving 7 bases unmatched. Here the CDR3 reads CASSQSGQGKRYEQYF. For the CDR3, the DNA is TGCGCCAGCAGTCAATCTGGACAGGGGAAGAGGTACGAGCAGTACTTC.

A few counts support this clone. The chain is built from TRBV7-9 and TRBJ2-3; 14 bases match TRBD2. V was clipped by 5 bases and J by 3 bases; unmatched bases: 10. CDR1 and CDR2 (germline): SEHNR, FQNEAQ (reference sequence). The CDR3 length is 18 residues. The DNA for the CDR3 is TGTGCCAGCAGCCTTGGGACTAGCGGGGGCTCGTCAACAGATACGCAGTATTTT. Amino acids: CASSLGTSGGSSTDTQYF.

This clone was seen a few times. V usage is TRBV7-9 and J usage is TRBJ1-2; D not resolved. Germline V lookup: CDR1 SEHNR, CDR2 FQNEAQ (reference sequence). The CDR3 spans 16 residues. V dropped 5 bases and J dropped 4 bases, with 20 bases sitting between them. In DNA, the CDR3 is TGTGCCAGCAGCCCAGAGGGTCGGGCCCGGGGCTATGGCTACACCTTC. This encodes CASSPEGRARGYGYTF.

This chain joins TRBV5-1 and TRBJ2-2; 7 bases line up with TRBD2. CDR1 SGHRS and CDR2 YFSETQ come from the germline V gene. After removal of 3 bases from V and 0 bases from J, the junction contained 2 bases not matched to a gene. CDR3 length: 15 amino acids. Here the CDR3 reads CASSWGGANTGELFF. CDR3 DNA: TGCGCCAGCAGCTGGGGGGGGGCGAACACCGGGGAGCTGTTTTTT. Complete variable domain (other parts from reference TRBV5-1 and TRBJ2-2): KAGVTQTPRYLIKTRGQQVTLSCSPISGHRSVSWYQQTPGQGLQFLFEYFSETQRNKGNFPGRFSGRQFSNSRSEMNVSTLELGDSALYLCASSWGGANTGELFFGEGSRLTVL.

This chain uses TRBV7-9 with TRBJ2-1; D call uncertain. Deletions cut 5 bases from V and 0 bases from J, with 8 bases between. The germline V gene encodes CDR1 SEHNR and CDR2 FQNEAQ (reference sequence). This CDR3 contains 14 residues. CDR3 nucleotides: TGTGCCAGCAGCCTTGATAGCTCCTACAATGAGCAGTTCTTC. Its translation: CASSLDSSYNEQFF.

The genes are TRBV23-1 and TRBJ2-7, with D perhaps matching TRBD2 (5 bases). TRBV23-1 belongs to the ORF category, with a function that is uncertain. CDR3 length: 20 amino acids. Trimming shortened V by 8 bases and J by 4 bases, and 36 bases separated the two germline ends. DNA of the CDR3: TGCGCCAGCGGTGATAAGGGCGCCAGCAGTCAATCGCCTAGCTGGTACGAGCAGTACTTC. Translated, it gives CASGDKGASSQSPSWYEQYF.

This clone has a handful of counts. V usage is TRBV7-2 and J usage is TRBJ2-6; TRBD2 might be the D (5 bases). The ends were cut back, 5 bases at V and 2 bases at J, with 16 bases in the middle. The CDR3 loop spans 17 amino acids. Germline V gene data show CDR1 as SGHTA and CDR2 as FQGNSA. The CDR3 protein is CASSLLGVTAGANVLTF. The CDR3 coding sequence is TGTGCCAGCAGCCTCCTCGGGGTAACGGCTGGGGCCAACGTCCTGACTTTC. The complete variable domain, with remaining parts taken from reference TRBV7-2 and TRBJ2-6, reads GAGVSQSPSNKVTEKGKDVELRCDPISGHTALYWYRQSLGQGLEFLIYFQGNSAPDKSGLPSDRFSAERTGGSVSTLTIQRTQQEDSAVYLCASSLLGVTAGANVLTFGAGSRLTVL.